This T cell receptor beta chain was identified during a study of low-dose radiotherapy and immunotherapy resistance in tumors. Study summary: Cyclophosphamide infusions of 200 mg/m2 came every two weeks, one day before radiation-immunotherapy.

The donors' regimen was nivolumab, ipilimumab, aspirin, low-dose cyclophosphamide and low-dose radiotherapy. CDR3 size: 15 residues. After removal of 5 bases from V and 9 bases from J, the junction contained 7 bases not matched to a gene. Germline-derived CDR1 and CDR2 are SGHDN and FVKESK. Covering alpha and beta chains, TRAV- and TRBV-specific primers were used for the first-strand cDNA. Both a constant-region primer and a V-primer adapter served to amplify TCRs across 20 to 25 PCR cycles. TCRdb recomputed calls from the reads with MiXCR, one row per CDR3 protein. The data show fewer than 20,000 distinct CDR3 sequences, with approximately 74% seen just once and 11% held by the top ten.

The V call is TRBV14, the J call TRBJ2-1, with 13 positions matching TRBD2. The sequence derives from a human donor with advanced metastatic prostate, ovarian, gallbladder or colorectal cancer (not recorded which). This table probably holds off-target reads from a library built for another chain. The CDR3 region has the DNA TGTGCCAGCAGCAGCACTAGCGGGAGGGCATCTGAGCAGTTCTTC. This translates into CASSSTSGRASEQFF. The complete variable domain, with remaining parts taken from reference TRBV14 and TRBJ2-1, reads EAGVTQFPSHSVIEKGQTVTLRCDPISGHDNLYWYRRVMGKEIKFLLHFVKESKQDESGMPNNRFLAERTGGTYSTLKVQPAELEDSGVYFCASSSTSGRASEQFFGPGTRLTVL.